The clone carrying this T cell receptor (beta chain) was found a few times. The antigen is not known. The sample originates from a study of post-analysis software for immune sequencing data. Regarding the study as a whole: By F measure, strong co-clustering occurred among samples prepared in the same batch.

Carried by the TCR beta cDNA libraries were unique molecular identifiers. When about 1 to 11 million T cells were used, they gave roughly 490,000 cDNA molecules. Each CDR3 protein gets one entry after TCRdb re-called the PCR reads with MiXCR. Seen here are hundreds of thousands of distinct CDR3 sequences, over 45% observed once, and the top ten hold about 11%. The clonotype was recovered from a girl aged 2 to 10 with multiple sclerosis. The sample was blood.

CDR3 residues: CSVERGVYTF. DNA of the CDR3: TGCAGCGTTGAGCGGGGAGTCTACACCTTC. V and J are TRBV29-1 and TRBJ1-2; D is ambiguous. The germline V gene has CDR1 SQVTM and CDR2 ANQGSEA. CDR3 length: 10 residues. V gave up 3 bases and J gave up 10 bases, with 9 bases separating them.